This T cell receptor beta chain was identified during a study of radiotherapy plus CTLA-4 blockade in lung cancer. Notes on the study in general: After radiotherapy and ipilimumab, tumor-derived clones expanded in peripheral blood.

Sequencing was performed with immunoSEQ multiplex PCR; in TCRdb, only in-frame clones are kept and a portion is missing. The sample gives about 49,000 clones, approximately 84% of which show up once; approximately 30% is in the top ten. Germline V CDR1 and CDR2: SGHAT, FQNNGV. Deletions cut 4 bases from V and 0 bases from J, with 7 bases between. The CDR3 covers 15 residues. As for this clone: Antigen specificity is unknown.

The sequence was obtained from a human donor with non-small cell lung cancer whose response to radiotherapy plus ipilimumab could not be evaluated. The sequences come from peripheral blood, collected from a patient treated with radiotherapy plus ipilimumab. This chain connects TRBV11-2 to TRBJ2-6; no firm D call. The CDR3 DNA reads TGTGCCAGCAGCTCCTTTGTCTCTGGGGCCAACGTCCTGACTTTC. Encoded protein: CASSSFVSGANVLTF.